This is a list of T cell receptor beta chains from one sample in a study of blood T cell repertoires in COVID-19. Profiling relied on immunoSEQ multiplex PCR, and the TCRdb table lists in-frame clones only, not all of them. The data show about 170,000 clones, about four fifths seen once. Sequenced input: peripheral blood. The source is an elderly woman with acute or convalescent COVID-19. The CDR3 runs from the conserved cysteine through the conserved F or W. D genes are given only for firm matches. Where a row states a size, it is once, few, many or the class of an expanded clone; other rows omit it.

v_gene	j_gene	abundance	d_gene	CDR3aa	CDR3nt
TRBV19	TRBJ1-2	NA	NA	CASSTPPGRGGYTF	TGTGCCAGTAGTACCCCCCCCGGCAGAGGTGGCTACACCTTC
TRBV11-3	TRBJ2-3	NA	NA	CASSPGGTTDTQYF	TGTGCCAGCAGCCCTGGAGGGACCACAGATACGCAGTATTTT
TRBV29-1	TRBJ2-1	NA	NA	CSVSTSSQQFF	TGCAGCGTCTCCACCAGTTCTCAGCAGTTCTTC
TRBV24-1	TRBJ2-3	NA	NA	CATSDHGTDTQYF	TGTGCCACCAGTGATCACGGGACAGATACGCAGTATTTT
TRBV4-2	TRBJ2-1	NA	NA	CASSQELLSSEQFF	TGTGCCAGCAGCCAAGAACTGCTTAGTTCAGAGCAGTTCTTC
TRBV4-1	TRBJ2-7	NA	NA	CASSQDLSTYEQYF	TGCGCCAGCAGCCAAGATCTTTCTACCTACGAGCAGTACTTC
TRBV2	TRBJ2-5	NA	TRBD1	CARTGTGQETQYF	TGTGCCAGAACCGGGACAGGACAAGAGACCCAGTACTTC
TRBV7-2	TRBJ2-3	NA	NA	CASSLEARVVDTQYF	TGTGCCAGCAGCTTAGAGGCGCGGGTTGTGGATACGCAGTATTTT
TRBV19	TRBJ1-4	NA	NA	CASSPTRKGEKLFF	TGTGCCAGTAGCCCTACCCGCAAGGGGGAAAAACTGTTTTTT
TRBV5-1	TRBJ1-1	NA	NA	CASSPSRANTEAFF	TGCGCCAGCAGCCCCTCGAGGGCGAACACTGAAGCTTTCTTT
TRBV19	TRBJ1-4	NA	NA	CASSIGGTLGNEKLFF	TGTGCCAGTAGTATTGGGGGGACGTTGGGAAATGAAAAACTGTTTTTT
TRBV6-5	TRBJ1-2	few	TRBD1	CASSQGAASGYTF	TGTGCCAGCAGTCAGGGGGCTGCCTCTGGCTACACCTTC
TRBV9	TRBJ2-7	NA	NA	CASTLASFYEQYF	TGTGCCAGCACCCTAGCTAGCTTCTACGAGCAGTACTTC
TRBV9	TRBJ2-5	NA	TRBD1	CASSVAGTGAVTQYF	TGTGCCAGCAGCGTAGCCGGGACAGGGGCGGTGACCCAGTACTTC
TRBV7-9	TRBJ1-1	NA	NA	CASSNLGADRTEAFF	TGTGCCAGCAGCAACCTCGGGGCAGACAGGACTGAAGCTTTCTTT
TRBV19	TRBJ2-3	NA	NA	CASSIRALRRGPDTQYF	TGTGCCAGTAGTATCCGCGCCCTCCGGAGAGGTCCAGATACGCAGTATTTT
TRBV7-3	TRBJ2-2	once	NA	CASSPAGGSGELFF	TGTGCCAGCAGCCCCGCAGGGGGGAGCGGGGAGCTGTTTTTT
TRBV19	TRBJ2-3	NA	NA	CASRPDRGSADTQYF	TGTGCCAGTAGACCCGATCGGGGGTCCGCAGATACGCAGTATTTT
TRBV7-9	TRBJ1-1	NA	NA	CASRLAGDTEAFF	TGTGCCAGCAGGCTAGCAGGGGACACTGAAGCTTTCTTT
TRBV11-3	TRBJ2-7	few	TRBD2	CASSLGGGTSYEQYF	TGTGCCAGCAGCTTAGGGGGAGGGACCTCCTACGAGCAGTACTTC